One T cell receptor (beta chain) is described in this entry. No antigen is known for it. Base quality data are lacking; no much larger clone is found one base away. Reads for this sample came from an Illumina HiSeq 2500. Quantitative 5'-RACE with molecular barcodes was the method used to prepare the TCR beta libraries. On the study's bioinformatics: To identify disease-linked TCR variants, a new computational method was used, one built on a probabilistic model of VDJ rearrangement. Through fastp at Q25 and MiXCR, TCRdb rebuilt clones from the public reads, retaining in-frame beta chains. Identical CDR3 protein sequences are pooled into one entry, listed with their most common genes and DNA. The V and J calls were determined by TCRdb, not by the authors. For this sample there are about 220,000 distinct CDR3 sequences; about a quarter appear just once. The ten largest account for around 6.3% of the sample.

The sample comes from a study of CD8 T cells in ankylosing spondylitis (TCRdb year 2017). With respect to the entire study: T cell receptor beta repertoires were profiled in healthy donors and ankylosing spondylitis patients so that disease-linked TCR variants could be found. Samples of peripheral blood were taken, and for ankylosing spondylitis patients, synovial fluid was collected as well. The full study cohort was made up of 20 to 25 ankylosing spondylitis patients and approximately 100 healthy donors. The full study reports these points: In peripheral blood, the disease-linked clones were found at relatively low frequencies and had a CD8+ phenotype. Some motif variants were previously reported in synovial fluid and blood of reactive arthritis patients, suggesting common disease-initiation mechanisms. According to the report, matched synovial fluid samples from ankylosing spondylitis patients were significantly enriched for the disease-linked clones. A TCR beta motif made up of 7 to 9 highly homologous amino acid variants appeared to be characteristic of blood from ankylosing spondylitis patients.

V is clipped by 0 bases and J by 5 bases, and the sequence between their germline boundaries is 5 bases long. The CDR3 goes from the cysteine to the phenylalanine over 13 residues. The read is trimmed to its CDR3 DNA, 39 bases read in frame from base 1. This chain is built from TRBV12-3 or TRBV12-4 and TRBJ2-1, with no D gene named confidently. This TCR was sampled from a male donor with ankylosing spondylitis or in good health (not recorded which). Sequencing was performed on blood, either unsorted or a sorted T cell fraction (not recorded which). The CDR3 protein: CASSLAGHNEQFF. DNA sequence: TGTGCCAGCAGTTTAGCCGGTCACAATGAGCAGTTCTTC.